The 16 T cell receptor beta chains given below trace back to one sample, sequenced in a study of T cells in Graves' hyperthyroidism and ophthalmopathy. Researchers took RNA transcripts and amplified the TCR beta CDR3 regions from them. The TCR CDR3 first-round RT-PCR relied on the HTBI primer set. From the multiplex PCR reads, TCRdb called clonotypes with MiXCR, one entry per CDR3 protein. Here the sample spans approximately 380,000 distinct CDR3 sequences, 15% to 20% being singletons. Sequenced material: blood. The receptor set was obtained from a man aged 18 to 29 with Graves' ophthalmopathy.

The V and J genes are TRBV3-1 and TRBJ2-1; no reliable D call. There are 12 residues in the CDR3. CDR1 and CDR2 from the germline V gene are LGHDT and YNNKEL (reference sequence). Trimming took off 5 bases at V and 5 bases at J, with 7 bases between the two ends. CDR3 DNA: TGTGCCAGCAGCGGAAACGACAATGAGCAGTTCTTC. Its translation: CASSGNDNEQFF.

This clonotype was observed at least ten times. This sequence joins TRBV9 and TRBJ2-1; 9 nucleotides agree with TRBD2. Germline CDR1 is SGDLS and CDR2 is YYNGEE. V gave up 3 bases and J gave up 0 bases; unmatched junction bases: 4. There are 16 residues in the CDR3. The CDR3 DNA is TGTGCCAGCAGCGCCAGCGGGGGGAGCTCCTACAATGAGCAGTTCTTC. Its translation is CASSASGGSSYNEQFF.

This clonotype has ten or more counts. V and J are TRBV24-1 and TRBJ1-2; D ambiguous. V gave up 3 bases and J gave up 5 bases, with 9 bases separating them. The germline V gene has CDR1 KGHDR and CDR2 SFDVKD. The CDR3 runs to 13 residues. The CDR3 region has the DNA TGTGCCACCAGTGATGATGGGAAGTATGGCTACACCTTC. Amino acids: CATSDDGKYGYTF.

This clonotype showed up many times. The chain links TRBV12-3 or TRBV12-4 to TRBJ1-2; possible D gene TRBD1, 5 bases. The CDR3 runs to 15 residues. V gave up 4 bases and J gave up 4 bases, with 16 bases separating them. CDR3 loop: CASSSSGKDPYGYTF. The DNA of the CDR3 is TGTGCCAGCAGTTCTTCAGGGAAGGACCCCTATGGCTACACCTTC.

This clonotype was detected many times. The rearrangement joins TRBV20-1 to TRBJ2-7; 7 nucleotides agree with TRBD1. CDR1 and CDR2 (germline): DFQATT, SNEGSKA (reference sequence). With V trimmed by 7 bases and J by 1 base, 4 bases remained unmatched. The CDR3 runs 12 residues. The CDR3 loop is CSVRTGSYEQYF. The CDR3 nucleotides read TGCAGTGTCCGGACAGGATCCTACGAGCAGTACTTC.

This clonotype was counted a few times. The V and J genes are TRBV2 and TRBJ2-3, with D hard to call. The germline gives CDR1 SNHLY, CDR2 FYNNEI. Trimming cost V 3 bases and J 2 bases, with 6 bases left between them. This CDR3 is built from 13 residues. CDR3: CASSDTYTDTQYF. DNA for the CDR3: TGTGCCAGCAGTGACACCTACACAGATACGCAGTATTTT.

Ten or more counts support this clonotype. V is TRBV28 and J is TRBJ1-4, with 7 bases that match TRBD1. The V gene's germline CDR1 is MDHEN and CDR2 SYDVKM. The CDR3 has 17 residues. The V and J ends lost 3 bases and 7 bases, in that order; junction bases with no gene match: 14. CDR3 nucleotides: TGTGCCAGCAGTTTCCCCTACAGGGGCGGGGGACCTGAAAAACTGTTTTTT. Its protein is CASSFPYRGGGPEKLFF.

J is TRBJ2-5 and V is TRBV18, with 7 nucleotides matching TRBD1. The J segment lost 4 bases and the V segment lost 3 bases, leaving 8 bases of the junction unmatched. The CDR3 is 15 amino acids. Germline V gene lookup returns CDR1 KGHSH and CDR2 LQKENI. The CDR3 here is CASSPHKGAGETQYF. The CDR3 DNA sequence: TGTGCCAGCTCACCTCACAAGGGGGCTGGAGAGACCCAGTACTTC.

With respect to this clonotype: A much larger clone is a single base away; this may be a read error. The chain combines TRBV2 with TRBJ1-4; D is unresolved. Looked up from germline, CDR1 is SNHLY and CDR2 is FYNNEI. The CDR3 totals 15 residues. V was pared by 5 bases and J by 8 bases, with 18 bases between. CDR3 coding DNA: TGTGCCAGCAGTAATCTCGAGGGAATAGGGGAAAAACTGTTTTTT. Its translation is CASSNLEGIGEKLFF.

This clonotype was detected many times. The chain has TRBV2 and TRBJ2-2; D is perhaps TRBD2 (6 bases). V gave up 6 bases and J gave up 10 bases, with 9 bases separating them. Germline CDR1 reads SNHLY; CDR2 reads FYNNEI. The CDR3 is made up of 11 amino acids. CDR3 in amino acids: CASREGSELFF. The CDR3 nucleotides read TGTGCCAGCAGGGAGGGGTCGGAGCTGTTTTTT.

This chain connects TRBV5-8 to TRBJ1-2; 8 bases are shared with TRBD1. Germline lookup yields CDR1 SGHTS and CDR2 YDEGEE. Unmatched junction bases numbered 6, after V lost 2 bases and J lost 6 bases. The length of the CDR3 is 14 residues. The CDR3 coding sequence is TGTGCCAGCAGCTTACAGGGGGTGCGGAATGGCTACACCTTC. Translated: CASSLQGVRNGYTF.

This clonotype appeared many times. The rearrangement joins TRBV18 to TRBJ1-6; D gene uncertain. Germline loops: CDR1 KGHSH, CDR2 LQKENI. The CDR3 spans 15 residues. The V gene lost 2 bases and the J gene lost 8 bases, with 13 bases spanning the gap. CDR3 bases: TGTGCCAGCTCACCAGGTGGAGGGCGCGATTCACCCCTCCACTTT. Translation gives CASSPGGGRDSPLHF. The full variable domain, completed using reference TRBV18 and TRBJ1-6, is NAGVMQNPRHLVRRRGQEARLRCSPMKGHSHVYWYRQLPEEGLKFMVYLQKENIIDESGMPKERFSAEFPKEGPSILRIQQVVRGDSAAYFCASSPGGGRDSPLHFGNGTRLTVT.

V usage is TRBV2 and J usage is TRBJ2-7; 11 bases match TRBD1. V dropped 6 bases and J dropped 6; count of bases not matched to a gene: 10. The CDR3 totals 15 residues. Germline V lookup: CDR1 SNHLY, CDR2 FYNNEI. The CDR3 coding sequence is TGTGCCAGCAGCGCCCACCGGGACAGGGGGTCCGAGCAGTACTTC. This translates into CASSAHRDRGSEQYF.

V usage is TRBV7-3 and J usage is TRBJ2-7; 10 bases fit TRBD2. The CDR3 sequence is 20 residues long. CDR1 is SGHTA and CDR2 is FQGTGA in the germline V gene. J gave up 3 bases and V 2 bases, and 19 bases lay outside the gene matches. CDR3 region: CASSLQSGGAGGSGDYEQYF. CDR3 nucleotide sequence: TGTGCCAGCAGCTTACAGAGCGGGGGGGCCGGTGGTTCAGGGGACTACGAGCAGTACTTC.

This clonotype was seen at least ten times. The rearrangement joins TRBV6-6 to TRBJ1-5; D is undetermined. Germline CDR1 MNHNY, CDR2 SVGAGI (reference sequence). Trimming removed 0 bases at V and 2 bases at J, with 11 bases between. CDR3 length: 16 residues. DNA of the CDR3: TGTGCCAGCAGTTACTCAGGACCTCAGGGCAATCAGCCCCAGCATTTT. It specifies CASSYSGPQGNQPQHF.

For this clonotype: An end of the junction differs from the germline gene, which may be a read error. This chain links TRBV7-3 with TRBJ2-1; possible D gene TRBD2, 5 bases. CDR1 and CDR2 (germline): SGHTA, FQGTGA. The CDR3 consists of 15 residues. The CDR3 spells CASSLTSVSYNGQFF. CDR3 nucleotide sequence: TGTGCCAGCAGCTTAACTAGCGTCTCCTACAATGGGCAGTTCTTC.